This T cell receptor (beta chain) stems from a study of shared clonotypes between healthy human individuals. V lost 2 bases, J lost 0 bases, and 5 bases lay in between. The germline V gene has CDR1 ENHRY and CDR2 SYGVKD. This CDR3 spans 14 amino acids. Sequencing used immunoSEQ multiplex PCR; TCRdb keeps in-frame clones, though not all of them. The top ten clones hold approximately 1.5% of a sample with about a million clones, approximately 80% of them seen once. The healthy adult donors were HIV-negative and reported no recent acute infections or vaccinations. The rearrangement uses TRBV10-3 and TRBJ1-3; no clear D. Input material: memory CD4+ T cells sorted from blood. Subset denoted: CD45RA-negative fraction. The source of this sequence is a man aged 18 to 35 in good health. In DNA, the CDR3 is TGTGCCATCAGTGAGGTTATCTCTGGAAACACCATATATTTT. Protein product: CAISEVISGNTIYF.